This T cell receptor (beta chain) was identified during a study of blood T cell repertoires in COVID-19. Across the whole study: Spain, Italy and the United States supplied samples that represented acute and convalescent COVID-19. T cells, B-cell-depleted T cells, or PBMCs supplied cDNA or gDNA.

Germline loops: CDR1 KGHSH, CDR2 LQKENI. V was clipped by 3 bases and J by 2 bases, with 13 bases between them. The length of the CDR3 is 15 residues. Original processing methods: Amplifying reference gene primers gave estimates of nucleated cell counts. The data were produced by immunoSEQ multiplex PCR, yet TCRdb's version contains in-frame clones alone and is incomplete. V, J and clone size derive from that table, while D and trimming were established from the DNA sequence. The sample carries under 300,000 clones, roughly four fifths recorded once. Sequencing was performed on peripheral blood. The chain joins TRBV18 to TRBJ1-1; D unclear. This TCR was sampled from a woman in her late teens or twenties with acute or convalescent COVID-19. The CDR3 loop is CASSPPWQTNTEAFF. CDR3 DNA: TGTGCCAGCTCACCGCCTTGGCAAACCAACACTGAAGCTTTCTTT.